This T cell receptor beta chain was sequenced for a study of cytomegalovirus exposure and HLA in healthy donors (TCRdb year 2017). Looking at the study overall: According to an earlier analysis of several hundred of the donors, about 180 million T cells yielded 90 million to 140 million unique TCR beta sequences and approximately 300 Gb of sequence data. Alongside the repertoire data, information on donor age, sex, ethnicity and CMV serostatus was compiled. A later genetic analysis used genome-wide SNP genotypes for about three fifths of the roughly 700 donors, treating that subset as a discovery cohort. Besides the first cohort of roughly 640 subjects, a separate validation cohort made up of about 120 different subjects was used. To predict cytomegalovirus infection status, the study brought together high-throughput TCR immunosequencing, statistical association of individual TCRs with disease status, and machine learning. The study aimed to test whether cataloging public T cell receptors could reveal signatures of past pathogen exposure. Rather than using new phenotypic data, the later analysis identified candidate immune exposures from TCR beta sequences and from how often those sequences occurred across donors. In a later analysis, previously published TCR beta repertoires from about 640 donors were re-analyzed and high-resolution HLA genotyping was added so that TCR occurrence patterns could be studied. Typing coverage varied by locus: roughly 629-630 donors for A, B, C, DRB1 and DQB1; about 520 for DQA1; about 600 for DPA1; 450 to 480 for DPB1. Both class I and class II loci were covered by HLA typing, at four-digit resolution. The genetic ancestry cluster associated with self-reported Caucasian donors included 65% to 90% of the roughly 390 genotyped donors. The study used immunosequencing to profile the T cell repertoires of 670 or so subjects and linked those repertoires to cytomegalovirus serostatus. Roughly 300 gigabases of sequencing data and 70 million to 95 million unique TCR sequences made up an early release that covered about 640 HLA-typed donors. Several DR-DQ haplotypes were handled as single units for association and clustering, since linkage in the cohort was strong. All discovery cohort repertoires had been generated using a single sequencing platform. Among a few hundred genotyped donors of the cohort, an average of roughly 240,000 unique TCR beta nucleotide sequences were sequenced per donor, approximately 20% of them non-productive. An earlier analysis of 587 of the donors used high-throughput TCR beta sequencing to judge whether each TCR beta V gene segment behaved as functional or pseudogenic. General conclusions and limits of the study: Because counts were too low, around 18 rarely observed V segments, including chromosome 9 orphons, were left out of the earlier analysis of a few hundred of the donors. The sequencing pipeline was judged likely to have produced a cluster of highly shared sequence variants as a technical artifact. It was suggested by the authors that the approach could potentially be generalized to other disease states and immunological phenotypes. According to a later genetic analysis, donors in an Asian-associated ancestry cluster had fewer N-insertions in productive TCRs than the roughly 670-donor mean. Assigning TCR associations to individual alleles was difficult when HLA alleles, especially DR and DQ, strongly co-occurred. HLA typing was unavailable for some donors at each locus, so association tests used only the typed subset. Some IMGT-functional V segments, including TRBV6-2 and TRBV6-3, could not be distinguished by the 87-base-pair reads and were therefore excluded. The cohort was sequenced for TCR beta chains only, and without alpha or paired-chain data the features that could be detected were limited. In a later analysis, HLA-associated TCR beta chains showed more clonal expansion and lower generation probabilities than non-associated chains that were equally common. In an earlier analysis of more than 450 of the donors, most TCR beta V segments were observed in productive rearrangements about 90% or about 30% of the time, broadly matching IMGT annotations. An association between a missense DCLRE1C variant and V-gene and J-gene trimming of TCR beta chains was found in a later genetic analysis and replicated in an independent cohort. A later analysis reported that several top co-occurrence clusters appeared linked to parvovirus B19, influenza, CMV and Epstein-Barr virus. A further reported finding was that TCR beta sequences accurately predicted the HLA-A and HLA-B alleles for most subjects in the first cohort. Sequencing depth was assumed to be roughly uniform across donors in the presence/absence analyses, though that assumption may not hold. In a later analysis, more than 15,000 TCR beta sequences were associated with specific HLA alleles at a false discovery rate of 0.05. According to a later analysis, most CMV-associated TCR beta chains appeared to be HLA-restricted, and the HLA associations seemed to be driven largely by CMV exposure. While some public TCRs were present in many individuals, most TCR sequences turned up only very rarely across donors. In a later analysis, TCR association rates were found to vary across HLA loci, with the most associated TCRs seen for DRB1 alleles and the fewest for HLA-C alleles. For the cohort, immune exposure information was limited to CMV serostatus. Linkage disequilibrium might explain the correlated functional status among segregating V segments, but an unknown experimental factor could not be excluded. The classifier was reported to diagnose cytomegalovirus status with high specificity and sensitivity in both the original cohort and the validation cohort. In vitro tests confirmed that three of the cytomegalovirus-associated TCR beta chains recognize cytomegalovirus antigens. A total of 150 to 200 TCR beta chains were listed by the study as associated with cytomegalovirus.

The cohort consisted of approximately 670 healthy bone marrow donors. At the time of sampling, all cohort members were nominally healthy, though unrecorded immune exposures were likely present. The donor tested CMV seronegative, placing the donor among the 300 to 450 seronegative members of the cohort. Every donor gave a peripheral blood sample, and the peripheral blood mononuclear cells from that sample were used for TCR beta sequencing. The Qiagen DNeasy Blood Extraction Kit was used to extract genomic DNA from the blood cell samples. Library preparation used the immunoSEQ multiplex PCR assay. For the multiplex PCR, a mixture combining 60 forward primers for TCR Vbeta segments and 13 reverse primers for TCR Jbeta segments was used. The CDR3 region of rearranged TCR beta genes was amplified from genomic DNA by a multiplex PCR assay. The amplified TCR beta libraries were sequenced on the Illumina HiSeq System as 87-base-pair reads. Per the original workflow: A later analysis tallied 70 million to 100 million unique TCR beta chains across the 700 or so repertoires, and approximately 11 million of those chains were shared by two or more donors. Raw reads were error-corrected and collapsed into unique sequences with a nearest-neighbor algorithm that merged closely related sequences to remove PCR and sequencing errors. Alignment of CDR3 sequences to IMGT reference sequences was used to assign V, D and J gene segments. For a sequence to be retained, at least a six-nucleotide match to both a V gene segment and a J gene segment was required. Rearrangements were called productive when the CDR3 lacked stop codons and stayed in frame with V and J; all others were non-productive. Following IMGT convention, CDR3 was defined as the stretch from the second conserved V-encoded cysteine up to the conserved J-encoded phenylalanine. The earlier analysis of about 590 of the donors excluded sequences that lacked an unambiguous match to a single V gene segment. In an earlier analysis of 500 to 750 of the donors, V segments were called functional above 56.7% productive rearrangements and were called segregating when the between-donor standard deviation exceeded 5%. A statistical classification framework was developed to diagnose cytomegalovirus status using the catalog of TCR beta chain sequences. In a later analysis, V and J genes were assigned by comparing TCR nucleotide sequences against IMGT/GENE-DB human TR gene sequences. A later analysis assigned CDR3 sequences and most-parsimonious VDJ recombination scenarios with the TCRdist pipeline. A later analysis defined each TCR beta chain by its CDR3 amino acid sequence plus V-gene family, and excluded reads lacking a unique V-gene family. A later analysis removed nearly 600 highly shared, low-generation-probability nucleotide sequences to deal with suspected cross-contamination and a sequencing artifact. In a later analysis, a clonal expansion index for each public chain was calculated from normalized within-repertoire ranks of inferred template counts. In a later analysis, generation probabilities were computed with a VDJ recombination model fitted to out-of-frame rearrangements, and the resulting probabilities were checked against IGoR. In a later analysis, TCR-TCR, TCR-HLA and TCR-CMV co-occurrence was scored with hypergeometric tests, and a repertoire-size bias correction was applied to TCR pairs. A later analysis estimated false discovery rates by permuting HLA or CMV assignments 20 times. In a later analysis, co-occurring TCRs were grouped using DBSCAN, and TCRdist sequence similarity was added for clustering within HLA-allele-positive subsets. Repertoires with fewer than 30,000 or more than 120,000 public chains, plus five repertoires with anomalous nucleotide sharing, were excluded from co-occurrence clustering. TCRdb's version of the immuneACCESS table is confined to in-frame rearrangements and falls short of the full clone set. An unresolved V gene accounts for under half of the shortfall where checked; the remainder is of unknown origin. V and J calls and clone size follow that table, whereas D and trimming were derived from the DNA. The table of this sample itemizes approximately 110,000 clones. Approximately 0.99% of the sample goes to the ten largest clones.

The germline V gene sets CDR1 to SGHTA and CDR2 to FQGTGA. The CDR3 has 12 amino acids, counting the end cysteine and phenylalanine. Only the CDR3 DNA stays, 36 bases, in frame from base 1. V loses 5 bases of germline sequence and J loses 10 bases, and the interval between the two ends is 12 bases. Concerning this clone itself: Its antigen remains unidentified.

This sequence was found in a man aged 18-30 years in good health and CMV-seronegative. The chain couples TRBV7-3 to TRBJ1-5, with no confident D gene call. Sequencing was performed on PBMCs. The CDR3 is CASSLDRFPQHF. The DNA is as follows: TGTGCCAGCAGCCTAGATCGGTTCCCCCAGCATTTT.